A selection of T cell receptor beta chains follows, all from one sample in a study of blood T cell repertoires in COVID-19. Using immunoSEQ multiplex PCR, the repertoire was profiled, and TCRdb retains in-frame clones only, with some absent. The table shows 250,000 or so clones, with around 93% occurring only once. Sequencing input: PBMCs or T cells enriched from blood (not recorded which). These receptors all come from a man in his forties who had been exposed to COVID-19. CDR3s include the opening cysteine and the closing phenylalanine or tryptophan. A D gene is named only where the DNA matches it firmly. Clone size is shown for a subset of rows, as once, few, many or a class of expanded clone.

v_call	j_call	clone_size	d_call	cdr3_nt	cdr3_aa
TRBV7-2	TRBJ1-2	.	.	TGTGCCAGCAGCTCTGGTCGCAACCGGAACTATGGCTACACCTTC	CASSSGRNRNYGYTF
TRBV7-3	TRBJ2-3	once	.	TGTGCCAGCAGCTTAATGGGCACGGGGACTAGCACAGATACGCAGTATTTT	CASSLMGTGTSTDTQYF
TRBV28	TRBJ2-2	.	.	TGTGCCAGCAGTTCATGGCAGCGCACCGGGGAGCTGTTTTTT	CASSSWQRTGELFF
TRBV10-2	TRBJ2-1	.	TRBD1	TGCGCCAGCAGTGAGCAGGGGGCGCGCAATGAGCAGTTCTTC	CASSEQGARNEQFF
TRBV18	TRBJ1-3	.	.	TGTGCCAGCTCACCTCCACCGCGCGGAAACACCATATATTTT	CASSPPPRGNTIYF
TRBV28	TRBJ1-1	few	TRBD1	TGTGCCAGCAGTCCGGGACAGGGAAACACTGAAGCTTTCTTT	CASSPGQGNTEAFF
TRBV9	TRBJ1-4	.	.	TGTGCCAGCAGCGTAGTGTCGGGAGGGAATGAAAAACTGTTTTTT	CASSVVSGGNEKLFF
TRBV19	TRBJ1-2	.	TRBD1	TGTGCCAGTACCAGACAGGGGTCGAGCTATGGCTACACCTTC	CASTRQGSSYGYTF
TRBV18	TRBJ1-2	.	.	TGTGCCAGCTCACTCGGGGCGGGGGCTGAAGGCTACACCTTC	CASSLGAGAEGYTF
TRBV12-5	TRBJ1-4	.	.	TGTGCTAGTGGTTTGCCAGGGATCGGCGAAAAACTGTTTTTT	CASGLPGIGEKLFF
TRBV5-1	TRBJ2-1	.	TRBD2	TGCGCCAGCAGCACGAGCGGGAGAGAGGTTGAGCAGTTCTTC	CASSTSGREVEQFF
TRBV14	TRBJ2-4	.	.	TGTGCCAGCAGCTCGGGATCACAAAACATTCAGTACTTC	CASSSGSQNIQYF
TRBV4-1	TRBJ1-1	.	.	TGCGCCAGCAGCCCCCGGAAGATGGGGGAGGAAGAAGCTTTCTTT	CASSPRKMGEEEAFF
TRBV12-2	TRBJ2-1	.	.	TGTGCAAGTCGCCCTCGAACCCCGGGAGTAGAGACCTCCGTCTACAATGAGCAGTTCTTC	CASRPRTPGVETSVYNEQFF
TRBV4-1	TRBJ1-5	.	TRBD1	TGCGCCAGCAGCCCCTTCGACAGGGTTCCTCAGCCCCAGCATTTT	CASSPFDRVPQPQHF
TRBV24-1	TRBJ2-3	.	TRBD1	TGTGCCTCCAGTCCCGGTGGGACAGGGAACACAGATACGCAGTATTTT	CASSPGGTGNTDTQYF
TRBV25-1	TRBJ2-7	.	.	TGTGCCAGCAGTGTCTCGGGACACATGACCTACGAGCAGTACTTC	CASSVSGHMTYEQYF
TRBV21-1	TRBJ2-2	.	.	TGTGCCAGCAGCAAAGGGTGGCGGGACGGGGAGCTGTTTTTT	CASSKGWRDGELFF
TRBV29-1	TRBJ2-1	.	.	TGCAGCGTTGAAACGACAGTTTACAATGAGCAGTTCTTC	CSVETTVYNEQFF
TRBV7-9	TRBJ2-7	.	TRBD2	TGTGCCAGCAGCTTAGACACGAGACTAGCGGATCCTTACGAGCAGTACTTC	CASSLDTRLADPYEQYF
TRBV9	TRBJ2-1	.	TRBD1	TGTGCCAGCAGCGTGACAGGGGCGGGCTCCTACAATGAGCAGTTCTTC	CASSVTGAGSYNEQFF
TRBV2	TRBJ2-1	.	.	TGTGCCAGCAGTGTCCCTGGGACTGGGAACAATGAGCAGTTCTTC	CASSVPGTGNNEQFF
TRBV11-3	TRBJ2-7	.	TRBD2	TGTGCCAGCAGCTTACGTTCTAGCGGGTCTTTAGAGCAGTACTTC	CASSLRSSGSLEQYF
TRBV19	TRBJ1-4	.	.	TGTGCCAGTATTCACCCGGGGGGGAGTGAAAAACTGTTTTTT	CASIHPGGSEKLFF
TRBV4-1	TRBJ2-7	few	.	TGCGCCAGCAGCCAAGTTCTCGGAGGAGAGCAGTACTTC	CASSQVLGGEQYF